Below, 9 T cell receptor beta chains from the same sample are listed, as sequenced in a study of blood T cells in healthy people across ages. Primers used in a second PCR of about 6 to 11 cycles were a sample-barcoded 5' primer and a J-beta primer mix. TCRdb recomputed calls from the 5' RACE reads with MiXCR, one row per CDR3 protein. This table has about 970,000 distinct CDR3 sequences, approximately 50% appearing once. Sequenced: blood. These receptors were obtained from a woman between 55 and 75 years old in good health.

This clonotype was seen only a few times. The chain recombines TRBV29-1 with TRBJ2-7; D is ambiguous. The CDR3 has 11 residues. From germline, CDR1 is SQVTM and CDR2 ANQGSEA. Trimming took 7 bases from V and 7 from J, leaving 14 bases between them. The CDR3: CSGSHVGEQYF. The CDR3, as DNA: TGCAGCGGTAGTCACGTTGGAGAGCAGTACTTC.

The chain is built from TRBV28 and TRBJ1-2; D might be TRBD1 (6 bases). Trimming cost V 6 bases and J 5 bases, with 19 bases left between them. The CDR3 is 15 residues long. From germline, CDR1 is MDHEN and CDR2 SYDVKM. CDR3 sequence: CASSNPPGTLYGYTF. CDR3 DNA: TGTGCCAGCAGCAACCCTCCCGGGACACTGTATGGCTACACCTTC.

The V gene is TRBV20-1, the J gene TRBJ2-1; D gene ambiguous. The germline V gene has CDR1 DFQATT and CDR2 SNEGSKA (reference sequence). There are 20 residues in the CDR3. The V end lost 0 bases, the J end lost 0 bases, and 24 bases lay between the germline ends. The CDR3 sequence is CSAREIDRLIYQSSYNEQFF. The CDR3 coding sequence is TGCAGTGCTAGAGAAATCGACCGCCTCATCTACCAAAGCTCCTACAATGAGCAGTTCTTC.

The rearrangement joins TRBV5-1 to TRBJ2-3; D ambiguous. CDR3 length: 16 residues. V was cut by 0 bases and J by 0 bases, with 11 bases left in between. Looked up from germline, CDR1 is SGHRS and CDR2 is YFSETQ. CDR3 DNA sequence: TGCGCCAGCAGCTTGGAGGCCGCCACTAGCACAGATACGCAGTATTTT. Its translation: CASSLEAATSTDTQYF. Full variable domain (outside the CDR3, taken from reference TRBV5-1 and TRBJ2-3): KAGVTQTPRYLIKTRGQQVTLSCSPISGHRSVSWYQQTPGQGLQFLFEYFSETQRNKGNFPGRFSGRQFSNSRSEMNVSTLELGDSALYLCASSLEAATSTDTQYFGPGTRLTVL.

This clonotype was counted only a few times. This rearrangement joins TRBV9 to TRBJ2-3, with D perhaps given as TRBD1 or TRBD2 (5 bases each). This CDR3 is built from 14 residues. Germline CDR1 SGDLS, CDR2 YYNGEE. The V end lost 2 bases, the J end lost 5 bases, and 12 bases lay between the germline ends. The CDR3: CASSVGTGRDTQYF. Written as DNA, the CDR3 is TGTGCCAGCAGCGTTGGGACCGGTAGAGATACGCAGTATTTT.

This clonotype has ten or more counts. CDR3 region: CASSLNYEQYF. The DNA for the CDR3 is TGTGCCAGCAGCTTAAACTACGAGCAGTACTTC. The chain combines TRBV28 with TRBJ2-7; D remains ambiguous. Germline CDR1 reads MDHEN; CDR2 reads SYDVKM. This CDR3 region has 11 residues. V lost 6 bases and J 3 bases, leaving 6 bases between the germline ends.

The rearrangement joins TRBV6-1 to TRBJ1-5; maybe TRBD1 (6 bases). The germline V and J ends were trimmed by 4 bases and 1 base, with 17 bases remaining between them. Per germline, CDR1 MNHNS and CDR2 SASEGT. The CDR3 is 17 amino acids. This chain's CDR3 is CASSARAGGLSNQPQHF. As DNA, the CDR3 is TGTGCCAGCAGTGCCCGGGCGGGGGGGCTGAGCAATCAGCCCCAGCATTTT.

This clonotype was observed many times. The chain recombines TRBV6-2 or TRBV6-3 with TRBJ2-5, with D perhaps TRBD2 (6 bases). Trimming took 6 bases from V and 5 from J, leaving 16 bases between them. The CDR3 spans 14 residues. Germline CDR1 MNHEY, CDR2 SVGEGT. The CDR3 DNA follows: TGTGCCAGCAGGAGGAATGGAGGGGAGGAGACCCAGTACTTC. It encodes CASRRNGGEETQYF.

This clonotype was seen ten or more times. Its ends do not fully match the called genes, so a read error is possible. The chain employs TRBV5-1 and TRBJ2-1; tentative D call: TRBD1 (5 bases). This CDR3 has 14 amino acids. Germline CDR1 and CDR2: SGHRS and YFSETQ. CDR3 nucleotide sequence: TGTGCCAGCAGCTTAGGGGACTCCTACAATGAGCAGTTCTTC. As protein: CASSLGDSYNEQFF.